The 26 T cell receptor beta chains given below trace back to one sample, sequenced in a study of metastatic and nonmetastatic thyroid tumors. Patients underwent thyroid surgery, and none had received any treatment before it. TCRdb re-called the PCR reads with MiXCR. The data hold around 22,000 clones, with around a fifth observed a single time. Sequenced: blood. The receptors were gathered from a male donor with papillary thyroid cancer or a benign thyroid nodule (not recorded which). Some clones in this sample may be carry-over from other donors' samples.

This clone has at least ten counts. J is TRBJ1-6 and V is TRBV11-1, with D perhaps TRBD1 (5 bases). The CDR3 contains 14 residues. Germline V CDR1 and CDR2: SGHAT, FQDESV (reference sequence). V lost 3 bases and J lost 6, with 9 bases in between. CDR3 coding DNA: TGTGCCAGCAGCTTCGGGCAGGGTAATTCACCCCTCCACTTT. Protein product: CASSFGQGNSPLHF.

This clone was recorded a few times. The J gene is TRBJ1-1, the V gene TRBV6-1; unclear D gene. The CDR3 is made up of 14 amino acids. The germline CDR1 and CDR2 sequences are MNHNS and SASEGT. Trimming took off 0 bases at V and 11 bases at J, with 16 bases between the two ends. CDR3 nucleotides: TGTGCCAGCAGTGAAGCGGCCGGCCTACATGGTGCTTTCTTT. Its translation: CASSEAAGLHGAFF.

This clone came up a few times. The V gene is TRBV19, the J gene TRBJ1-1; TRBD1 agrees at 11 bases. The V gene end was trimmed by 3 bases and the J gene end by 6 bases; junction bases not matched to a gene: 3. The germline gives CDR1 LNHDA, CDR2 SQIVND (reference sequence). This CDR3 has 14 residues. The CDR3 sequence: CASSIGDRGAEAFF. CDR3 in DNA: TGTGCCAGTAGTATTGGGGACAGGGGGGCTGAAGCTTTCTTT.

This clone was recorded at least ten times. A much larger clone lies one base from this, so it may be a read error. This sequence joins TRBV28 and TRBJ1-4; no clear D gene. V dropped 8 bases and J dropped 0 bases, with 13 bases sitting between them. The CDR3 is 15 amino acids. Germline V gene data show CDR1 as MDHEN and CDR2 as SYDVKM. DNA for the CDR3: TGTGCCAGCTCACCTTCGGGCGCAACTAATGAAAAACTGTTTTTT. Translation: CASSPSGATNEKLFF. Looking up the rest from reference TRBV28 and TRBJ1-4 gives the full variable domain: DVKVTQSSRYLVKRTGEKVFLECVQDMDHENMFWYRQDPGLGLRLIYFSYDVKMKEKGDIPEGYSVSREKKERFSLILESASTNQTSMYLCASSPSGATNEKLFFGSGTQLSVL.

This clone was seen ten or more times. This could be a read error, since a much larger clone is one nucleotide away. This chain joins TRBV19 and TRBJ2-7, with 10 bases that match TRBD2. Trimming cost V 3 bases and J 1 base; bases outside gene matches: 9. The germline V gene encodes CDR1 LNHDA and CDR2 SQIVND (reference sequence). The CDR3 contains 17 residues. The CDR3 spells CASSMGPGTSESYEQYF. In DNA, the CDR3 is TGTGCCAGTAGTATGGGTCCCGGGACTAGCGAATCCTACGAGCAGTACTTC.

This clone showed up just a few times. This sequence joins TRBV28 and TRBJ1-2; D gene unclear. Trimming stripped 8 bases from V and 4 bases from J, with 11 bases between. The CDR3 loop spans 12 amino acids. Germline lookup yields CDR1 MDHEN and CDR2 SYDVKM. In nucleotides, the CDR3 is TGTGCCAGCTACCGCCACCTCTATGGCTACACCTTC. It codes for CASYRHLYGYTF.

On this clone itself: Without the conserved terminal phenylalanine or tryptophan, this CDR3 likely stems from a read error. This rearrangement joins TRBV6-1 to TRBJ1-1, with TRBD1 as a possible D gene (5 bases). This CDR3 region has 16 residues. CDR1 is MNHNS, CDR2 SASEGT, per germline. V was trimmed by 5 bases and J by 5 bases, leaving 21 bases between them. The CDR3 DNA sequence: TGTGCCAGCAGTACAAGCCGGACACGGAAGGAAACTGAAGCTTTCCTT. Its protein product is CASSTSRTRKETEAFL.

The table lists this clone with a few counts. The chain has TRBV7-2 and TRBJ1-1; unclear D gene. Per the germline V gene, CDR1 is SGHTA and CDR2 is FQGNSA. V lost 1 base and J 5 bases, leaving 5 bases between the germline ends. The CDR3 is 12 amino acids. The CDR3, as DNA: TGTGCCAGCAGCTTAGGACGAACTGAAGCTTTCTTT. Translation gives CASSLGRTEAFF.

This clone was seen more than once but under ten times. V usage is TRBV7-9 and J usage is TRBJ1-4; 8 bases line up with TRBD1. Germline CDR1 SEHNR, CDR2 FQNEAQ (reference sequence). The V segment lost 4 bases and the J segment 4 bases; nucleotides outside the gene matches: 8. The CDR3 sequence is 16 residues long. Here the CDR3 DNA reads TGTGCCAGCAGCTCAACCGGGACAGGACTTAATGAAAAACTGTTTTTT. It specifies CASSSTGTGLNEKLFF.

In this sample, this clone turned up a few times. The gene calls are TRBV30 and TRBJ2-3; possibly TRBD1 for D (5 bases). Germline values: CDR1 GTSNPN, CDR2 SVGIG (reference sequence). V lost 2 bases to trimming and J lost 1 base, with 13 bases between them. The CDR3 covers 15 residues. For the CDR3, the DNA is TGTGCCTGGAGTTTCCGACTGGGGCGCACAGATACGCAGTATTTT. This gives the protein CAWSFRLGRTDTQYF.

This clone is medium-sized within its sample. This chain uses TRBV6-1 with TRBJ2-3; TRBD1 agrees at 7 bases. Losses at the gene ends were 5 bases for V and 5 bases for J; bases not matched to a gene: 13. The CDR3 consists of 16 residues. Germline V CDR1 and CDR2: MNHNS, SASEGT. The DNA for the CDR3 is TGTGCCAGCAGTACCCCTTCCGGGACAGTCGTAGATACGCAGTATTTT. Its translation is CASSTPSGTVVDTQYF.

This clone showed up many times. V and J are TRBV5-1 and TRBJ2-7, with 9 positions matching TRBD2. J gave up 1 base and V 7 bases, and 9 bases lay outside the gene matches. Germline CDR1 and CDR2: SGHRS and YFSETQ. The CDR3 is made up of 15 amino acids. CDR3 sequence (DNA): TGCGCCAGCGCGATGCGGACTAGCGAGTCCTACGAGCAGTACTTC. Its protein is CASAMRTSESYEQYF. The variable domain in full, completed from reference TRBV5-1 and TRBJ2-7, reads KAGVTQTPRYLIKTRGQQVTLSCSPISGHRSVSWYQQTPGQGLQFLFEYFSETQRNKGNFPGRFSGRQFSNSRSEMNVSTLELGDSALYLCASAMRTSESYEQYFGPGTRLTVT.

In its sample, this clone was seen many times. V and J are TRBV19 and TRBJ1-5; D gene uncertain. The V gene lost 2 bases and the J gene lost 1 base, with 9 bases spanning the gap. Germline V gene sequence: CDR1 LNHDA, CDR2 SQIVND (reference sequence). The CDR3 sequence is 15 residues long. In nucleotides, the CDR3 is TGTGCCAGTAGTATACGGGAAGGAAGCAATCAGCCCCAGCATTTT. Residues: CASSIREGSNQPQHF.

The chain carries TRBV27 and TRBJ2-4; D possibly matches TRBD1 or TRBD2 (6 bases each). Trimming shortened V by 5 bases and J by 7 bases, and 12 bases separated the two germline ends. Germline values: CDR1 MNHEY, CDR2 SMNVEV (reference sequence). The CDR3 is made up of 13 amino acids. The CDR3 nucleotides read TGTGCCAGCAGTGAGGGGGGCGGGAACATTCAGTACTTC. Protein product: CASSEGGGNIQYF.

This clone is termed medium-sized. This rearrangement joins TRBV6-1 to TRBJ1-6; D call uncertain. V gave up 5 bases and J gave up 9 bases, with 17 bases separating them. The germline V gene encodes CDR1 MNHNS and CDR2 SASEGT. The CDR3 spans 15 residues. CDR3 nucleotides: TGTGCCAGCAGTCCCGGGTCGGATGGAACTTCACCCCTCCACTTT. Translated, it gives CASSPGSDGTSPLHF.

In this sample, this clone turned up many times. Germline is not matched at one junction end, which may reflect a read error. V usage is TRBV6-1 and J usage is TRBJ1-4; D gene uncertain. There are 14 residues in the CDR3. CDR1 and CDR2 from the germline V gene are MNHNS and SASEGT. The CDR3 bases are TGTGCCAGCGGTGAAGTAACAACTAATGAAAAACTGTTTTTT. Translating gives CASGEVTTNEKLFF.

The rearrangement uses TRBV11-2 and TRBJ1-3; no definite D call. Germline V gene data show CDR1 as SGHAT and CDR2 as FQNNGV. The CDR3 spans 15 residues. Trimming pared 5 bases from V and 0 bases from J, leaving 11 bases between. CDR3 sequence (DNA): TGTGCCAGCAGCGAGGACGGGAACTCTGGAAACACCATATATTTT. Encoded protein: CASSEDGNSGNTIYF. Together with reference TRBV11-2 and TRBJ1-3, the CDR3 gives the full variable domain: EAGVAQSPRYKIIEKRQSVAFWCNPISGHATLYWYQQILGQGPKLLIQFQNNGVVDDSQLPKDRFSAERLKGVDSTLKIQPAKLEDSAVYLCASSEDGNSGNTIYFGEGSWLTVV.

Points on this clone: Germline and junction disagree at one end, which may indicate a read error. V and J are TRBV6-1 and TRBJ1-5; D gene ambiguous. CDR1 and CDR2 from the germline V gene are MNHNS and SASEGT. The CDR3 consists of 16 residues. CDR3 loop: CASSGAQGYPNQHQHF. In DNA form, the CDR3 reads TGTGCCAGCAGTGGAGCGCAAGGTTACCCCAATCAGCACCAGCATTTT.

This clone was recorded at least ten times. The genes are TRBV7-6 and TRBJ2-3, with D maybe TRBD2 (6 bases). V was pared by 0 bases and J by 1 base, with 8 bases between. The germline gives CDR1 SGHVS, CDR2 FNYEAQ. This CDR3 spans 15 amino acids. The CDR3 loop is CASSLAPGGTDTQYF. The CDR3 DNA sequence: TGTGCCAGCAGCTTAGCGCCGGGGGGCACAGATACGCAGTATTTT. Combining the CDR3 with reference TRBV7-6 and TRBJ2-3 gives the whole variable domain GAGVSQSPRYKVTKRGQDVALRCDPISGHVSLYWYRQALGQGPEFLTYFNYEAQQDKSGLPNDRFSAERPEGSISTLTIQRTEQRDSAMYRCASSLAPGGTDTQYFGPGTRLTVL.

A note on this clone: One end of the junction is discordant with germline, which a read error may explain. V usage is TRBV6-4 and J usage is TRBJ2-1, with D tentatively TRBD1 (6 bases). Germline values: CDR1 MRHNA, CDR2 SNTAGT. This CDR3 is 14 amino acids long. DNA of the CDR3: TGTGCCAGCAGTTACTCACAGGGTAGGAATGAGCAGTTCTTC. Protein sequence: CASSYSQGRNEQFF.

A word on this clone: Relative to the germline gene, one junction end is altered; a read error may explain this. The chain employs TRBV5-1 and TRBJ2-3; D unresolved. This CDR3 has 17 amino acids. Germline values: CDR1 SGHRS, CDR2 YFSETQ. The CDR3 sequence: CASSLARAVGSTDTQYF. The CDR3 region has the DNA TGCGCCAGCAGCTTGGCACGGGCAGTGGGTAGCACGGATACGCAGTATTTT.

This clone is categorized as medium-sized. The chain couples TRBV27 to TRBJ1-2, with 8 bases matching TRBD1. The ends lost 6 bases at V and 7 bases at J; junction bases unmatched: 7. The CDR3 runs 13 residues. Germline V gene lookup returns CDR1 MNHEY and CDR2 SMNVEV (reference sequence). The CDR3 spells CASSDLGQGGYTF. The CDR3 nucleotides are TGTGCCAGCAGCGACTTAGGACAGGGTGGCTACACCTTC.

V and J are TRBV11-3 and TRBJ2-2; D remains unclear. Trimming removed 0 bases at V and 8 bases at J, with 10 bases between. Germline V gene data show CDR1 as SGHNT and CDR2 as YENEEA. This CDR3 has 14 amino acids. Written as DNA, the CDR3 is TGTGCCAGCAGCTTAGATGGGTTTGCGGGGGAGCTGTTTTTT. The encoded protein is CASSLDGFAGELFF.

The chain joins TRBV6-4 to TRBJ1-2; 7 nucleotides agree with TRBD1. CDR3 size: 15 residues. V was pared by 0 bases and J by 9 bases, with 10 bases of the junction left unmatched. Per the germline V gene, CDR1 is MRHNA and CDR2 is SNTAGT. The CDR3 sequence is CASSDSGQTVDRYTF. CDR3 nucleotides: TGTGCCAGCAGTGACTCGGGACAGACAGTTGATCGCTACACCTTC.

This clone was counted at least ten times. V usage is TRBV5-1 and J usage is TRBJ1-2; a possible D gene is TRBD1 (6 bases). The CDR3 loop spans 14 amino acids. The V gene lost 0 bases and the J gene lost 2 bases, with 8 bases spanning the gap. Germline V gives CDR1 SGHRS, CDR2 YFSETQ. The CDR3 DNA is TGCGCCAGCAGCTTGGACAGGGAAAACTATGGCTACACCTTC. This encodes CASSLDRENYGYTF.

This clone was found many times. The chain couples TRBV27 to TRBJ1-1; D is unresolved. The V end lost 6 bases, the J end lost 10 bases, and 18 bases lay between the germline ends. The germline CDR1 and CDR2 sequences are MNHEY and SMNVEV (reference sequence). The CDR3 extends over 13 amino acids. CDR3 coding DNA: TGTGCCAGCAGCCAAACCGGGCCTGGAGGAGCTTTCTTT. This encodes CASSQTGPGGAFF.